The 13 T cell receptor beta chains reported below all come from one sample, sequenced in a study of shared clonotypes between healthy human individuals. The data were produced by immunoSEQ multiplex PCR, yet TCRdb's version contains in-frame clones alone and is incomplete. Of a few million clones listed, roughly 92% are singletons. The sequenced material came from naive CD4+ T cells from PBMCs. Stated subset: CD45RA+ positively selected. The receptor source for this set is a man aged 18 to 35 in good health. Some clones in this sample may be carry-over from other donors' samples.

V and J are TRBV5-1 and TRBJ2-7; a possible D gene is TRBD1 (6 bases). The CDR3 loop spans 15 amino acids. The V end lost 0 bases, the J end lost 3 bases, and 13 bases lay between the germline ends. Germline V gene sequence: CDR1 SGHRS, CDR2 YFSETQ. In DNA form, the CDR3 reads TGCGCCAGCAGCTTGGAAGTGGTCAGGGGCTACGAGCAGTACTTC. Residues: CASSLEVVRGYEQYF.

The chain links TRBV11-2 to TRBJ2-3; TRBD2 matches 9 bases. The CDR3 totals 14 residues. The trim removed 3 bases at V and 5 bases at J, leaving 3 bases unmatched. In germline, CDR1 is SGHAT, CDR2 FQNNGV. CDR3 nucleotide sequence: TGTGCCAGCAGCTTTTCAGCGGGAGGAGATACGCAGTATTTT. Its translation is CASSFSAGGDTQYF.

The chain employs TRBV5-1 and TRBJ1-4; a possible D gene is TRBD1 (6 bases). V was shortened by 4 bases and J by 0 bases, with 13 bases between the two germline ends. The germline V gene has CDR1 SGHRS and CDR2 YFSETQ. This CDR3 is 16 amino acids long. CDR3 in amino acids: CASSQETGSTNEKLFF. In nucleotides, the CDR3 is TGCGCCAGCAGCCAGGAAACAGGGTCAACTAATGAAAAACTGTTTTTT. Variable domain in full (rest from reference TRBV5-1 and TRBJ1-4): KAGVTQTPRYLIKTRGQQVTLSCSPISGHRSVSWYQQTPGQGLQFLFEYFSETQRNKGNFPGRFSGRQFSNSRSEMNVSTLELGDSALYLCASSQETGSTNEKLFFGSGTQLSVL.

As concerns this clone: The sample carries other DNA sequences with the same CDR3. V gene TRBV18 combines with J gene TRBJ2-7, with TRBD1 matching 9 bases. V dropped 3 bases and J dropped 4; count of bases not matched to a gene: 4. This CDR3 is built from 14 residues. Germline V CDR1 and CDR2: KGHSH, LQKENI. The CDR3 sequence: CASSPRTGEYEQYF. CDR3 nucleotides: TGTGCCAGCTCACCGAGGACAGGGGAATACGAGCAGTACTTC.

V is TRBV25-1 and J is TRBJ1-5; D is unclear. The CDR3 contains 16 residues. Germline V gene data show CDR1 as MGHDK and CDR2 as SYGVNS. Trimming left V 1 base short and J 2 bases short, with 12 bases between. CDR3 nucleotides: TGTGCCAGCAGTGAATTGTGGACTCTCGGCAATCAGCCCCAGCATTTT. This gives the protein CASSELWTLGNQPQHF. Drawing the rest from reference TRBV25-1 and TRBJ1-5, the complete variable domain is EADIYQTPRYLVIGTGKKITLECSQTMGHDKMYWYQQDPGMELHLIHYSYGVNSTEKGDLSSESTVSRIRTEHFPLTLESARPSHTSQYLCASSELWTLGNQPQHFGDGTRLSIL.

The V call is TRBV7-2, the J call TRBJ2-5; D unclear. Germline lookup yields CDR1 SGHTA and CDR2 FQGNSA. The CDR3 has 12 amino acids. V was cut by 1 base and J by 5 bases, with 5 bases left in between. CDR3 sequence reads: CASSLDVETQYF. In DNA form, the CDR3 reads TGTGCCAGCAGCTTAGATGTGGAGACCCAGTACTTC.

The chain links TRBV4-1 to TRBJ2-2; 11 nucleotides align to TRBD2. The V segment lost 4 bases and the J segment 8 bases; nucleotides outside the gene matches: 12. Germline CDR1 and CDR2: MGHRA and YSYEKL. This CDR3 has 17 residues. CDR3 DNA sequence: TGCGCCAGCAGCCTCCTACCGGGACTAGCGGATGTAGGGGAGCTGTTTTTT. Protein sequence: CASSLLPGLADVGELFF.

The rearrangement joins TRBV2 to TRBJ1-3; TRBD1 aligns across 8 bases. After removal of 7 bases from V and 0 bases from J, the junction contained 5 bases not matched to a gene. This CDR3 has 15 residues. Germline V CDR1 and CDR2: SNHLY, FYNNEI. The CDR3 region is CASNRQGTSGNTIYF. The CDR3 coding sequence is TGTGCCAGCAACCGACAGGGGACCTCTGGAAACACCATATATTTT.

J is TRBJ1-3 and V is TRBV5-1, with TRBD1 matching over 9 bases. V trimming: 5 bases; J trimming: 5 bases; junction bases outside the gene matches: 5. The CDR3 is 14 amino acids. Germline CDR1 and CDR2: SGHRS and YFSETQ. CDR3: CASSTGQGRNTIYF. CDR3 DNA sequence: TGCGCCAGCAGTACGGGACAGGGAAGAAACACCATATATTTT.

The chain recombines TRBV7-3 with TRBJ1-2; 9 bases line up with TRBD1. This CDR3 is built from 14 residues. Germline V lookup: CDR1 SGHTA, CDR2 FQGTGA. V gave up 5 bases and J gave up 6 bases; unmatched junction bases: 7. This CDR3 is CASSPGQGSDGYTF. The CDR3 nucleotides are TGTGCCAGCAGCCCCGGACAGGGGTCAGATGGCTACACCTTC.

This rearrangement joins TRBV7-8 to TRBJ2-7, with a weak D call TRBD2 (5 bases). Germline V gene data show CDR1 as SGHVS and CDR2 as FQNEAQ. The CDR3 has 15 residues. V shed 7 bases and J shed 7 bases, with 23 bases lying between them. The CDR3 is CASTKGGSASGEQYF. The CDR3, as DNA: TGTGCCAGCACCAAAGGCGGAAGCGCCTCGGGGGAGCAGTACTTC. The entire variable domain, with the rest obtained from reference TRBV7-8 and TRBJ2-7, is as follows: GAGVSQSPRYKVAKRGQDVALRCDPISGHVSLFWYQQALGQGPEFLTYFQNEAQLDKSGLPSDRFFAERPEGSVSTLKIQRTQQEDSAVYLCASTKGGSASGEQYFGPGTRLTVT.

V usage is TRBV19 and J usage is TRBJ1-5; D ambiguous. V dropped 3 bases and J dropped 1 base, with 13 bases sitting between them. Germline CDR1 reads LNHDA; CDR2 reads SQIVND (reference sequence). The CDR3 extends over 16 amino acids. The CDR3, as DNA: TGTGCCAGTAGTATTAGTGAGGTATTCAGCAATCAGCCCCAGCATTTT. It specifies CASSISEVFSNQPQHF.

As for this clone: At the DNA level, this CDR3 is encoded by other sequences in the same sample as well. This chain uses TRBV18 with TRBJ1-4, with D possibly TRBD1 on 6 matching bases. Germline assignment: CDR1 KGHSH and CDR2 LQKENI. V was cut by 3 bases and J by 2 bases, with 13 bases left in between. CDR3 length equals 16 residues. In DNA, the CDR3 is TGTGCCAGCTCACCCCAGGGGCCGGGGACTAATGAAAAACTGTTTTTT. Residues: CASSPQGPGTNEKLFF.